This TCR beta chain was profiled in a study of OX40 agonist ivuxolimab in advanced cancers. A note on the overall study: The costimulatory receptor OX40 (CD134) was targeted by ivuxolimab, a fully human IgG2 agonistic monoclonal antibody. Intravenous ivuxolimab was administered to patients every 2 weeks at six dose levels: 0.01, 0.1, 0.3, 1.5, 3 and 10 mg/kg. Among the roughly 52 dose-escalation patients, around 20 had hepatocellular carcinoma, 15 or so melanoma, 9 renal cell carcinoma and 9 head and neck cancer. The dose-escalation cohort was about 86% male with a mean age of 60 years, ranging from about 23 to 85. Prior anti-PD-1, anti-PD-L1 or anti-CTLA-4 therapy was permitted, and 30% to 50% of dose-escalation patients had received checkpoint inhibitors. Partial responses occurred in three dose-escalation patients: two with cutaneous melanoma and one with hepatocellular carcinoma. Peripheral TCRbeta sequencing was intended to test whether TCR sequence diversity was altered and clonal T-cell expansion was caused by ivuxolimab. The monotherapy dose-escalation portion (N of about 47 patients) of the phase I ivuxolimab trial is reported in the paper.

Details on this clone: Its antigen is still unknown. No clone much larger than this one lies a single base away; base qualities are absent.

To sequence the TCRbeta CDR3 region, genomic DNA was isolated from the sorted cells. The immunoSEQ Assay was used to sequence the TCRbeta CDR3 regions. TCRdb stores this immuneACCESS table with in-frame sequences only. Part of the clones is absent; in the studies checked, under half of the shortfall reflects unresolved V genes, and no reason is known for the rest. This sample has roughly 65,000 clones in its table, and roughly 80% of those were observed once. Roughly a tenth of the sample belongs to the ten largest clones. The trial excluded patients who had a history of autoimmune disease or were on systemic immunosuppression. In every dose cohort, peripheral blood was drawn for TCR sequencing at baseline, cycle 4 day 1, and cycle 7 day 1. Samples were obtained from an open-label, multicenter, first-in-human phase I dose-escalation trial of ivuxolimab. Adults with locally advanced or metastatic melanoma, renal cell carcinoma, hepatocellular carcinoma or head and neck squamous cell carcinoma were enrolled in the trial. Before TCR sequencing, CD4+ and CD8+ T cells were separately sorted from peripheral blood.

The research as a whole found: On average, CD8+ T cells showed more expanded clones than CD4+ T cells after ivuxolimab. In the 0.1-3.0 mg/kg groups, partial responders were among the patients with the lowest normalized peripheral clonal expansion, particularly in CD8+ T cells. Low levels of normalized T-cell clonal expansion were also shown by some nonresponding patients. The antigen specificity of the clonally expanded peripheral T cells was not determined. At doses of 0.1 to 3.0 mg/kg, clonal expansion of both CD4+ and CD8+ T cells in blood was seen between baseline and week 6.

Including cysteine and phenylalanine, the CDR3 has 16 amino acids. Of all the DNA, just the CDR3 is kept, 48 bases in frame from base 1. Based on the germline V gene, the CDR1 and CDR2 sequences are SGHTA and FQGNSA. The junction carries 18 bases between V and J, which are trimmed by 2 bases and 5 bases respectively. The rearrangement joined TRBV7-2 to TRBJ1-2, with the D gene not confidently named. This TCR derives from an adult with an advanced solid tumor such as melanoma, head and neck, liver or kidney cancer. The material sequenced was CD4+ or CD8+ T cells sorted from blood, taken in a trial of the OX40 agonist ivuxolimab. CDR3 loop: CASSLLAGRTIYGYTF. In nucleotides, the sequence is TGTGCCAGCAGCTTACTCGCGGGCAGGACGATTTATGGCTACACCTTC.